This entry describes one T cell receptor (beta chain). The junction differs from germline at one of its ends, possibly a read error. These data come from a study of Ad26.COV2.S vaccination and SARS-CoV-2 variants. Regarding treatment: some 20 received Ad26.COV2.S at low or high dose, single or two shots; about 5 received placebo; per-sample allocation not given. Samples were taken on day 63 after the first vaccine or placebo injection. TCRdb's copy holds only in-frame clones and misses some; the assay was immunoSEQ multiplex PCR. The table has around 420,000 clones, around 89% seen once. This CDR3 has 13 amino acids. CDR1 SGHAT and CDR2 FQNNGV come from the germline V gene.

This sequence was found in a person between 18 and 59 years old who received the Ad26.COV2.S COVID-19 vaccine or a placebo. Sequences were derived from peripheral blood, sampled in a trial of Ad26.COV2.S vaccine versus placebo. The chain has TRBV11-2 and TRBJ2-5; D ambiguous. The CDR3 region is CASSLDYLTERNF. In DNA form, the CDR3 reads TGTGCCAGCAGCTTAGACTACCTAACAGAGAGAAACTTC.